These T cell receptor beta chains were read from a single sample in a study of identical twins. TCRdb used MiXCR to reprocess the 5' RACE reads, holding one entry per CDR3 protein. The sample has around 570,000 distinct CDR3 sequences, roughly 9.5% seen once. These data are also associated with another study on yellow fever vaccine responses in identical twins.

The source material was PBMCs. The receptors shown here come from a woman aged 18 to 35 in good health. The CDR3 runs from the conserved cysteine through the conserved F or W. Fields, in order: V gene, D gene, J gene, clone size, CDR3 length, CDR3 DNA, CDR3 protein. D genes are given only for firm matches. Clone sizes are given selectively: once, few, many, or a class where the clone is expanded.

TRBV7-9,NA,TRBJ2-3,many,13,TGTGCCAGCAGCCGTTTTGCAACAGATACGCAGTATTTT,CASSRFATDTQYF
TRBV4-1,NA,TRBJ2-3,NA,15,TGCGCCAGCAGCCATTCGGGCTCAAGCACAGATACGCAGTATTTT,CASSHSGSSTDTQYF
TRBV7-2,TRBD2,TRBJ2-3,NA,16,TGTGCCAGCAGCTTATCAATAGCGGGGGGGGCAGATACGCAGTATTTT,CASSLSIAGGADTQYF
TRBV6-5,TRBD1,TRBJ2-3,many,15,TGTGCCAGCAGTTACCGGGCAGGGGGTACAGATACGCAGTATTTT,CASSYRAGGTDTQYF
TRBV2,NA,TRBJ1-3,NA,15,TGTGCCAGCAGTGAAACGAGTGTAGGTGGAAACACCATATATTTT,CASSETSVGGNTIYF
TRBV10-1,NA,TRBJ2-1,many,16,TGCGCCAGCAGGGCATTAGCGCATACTCCCTACAATGAGCAGTTCTTC,CASRALAHTPYNEQFF
TRBV6-5,NA,TRBJ2-7,NA,15,TGTGCCAGCAGTTACGGTGGGGTGAGAGGCTACGAGCAGTACTTC,CASSYGGVRGYEQYF
TRBV29-1,NA,TRBJ1-2,NA,11,TGCAGCGTTGTTCAGGGGTATGGCTACACCTTC,CSVVQGYGYTF
TRBV9,NA,TRBJ2-1,NA,13,TGTGCCAGCAGCGTAGACTACGGGAATGAGCAGTTCTTC,CASSVDYGNEQFF
TRBV28,TRBD2,TRBJ2-2,NA,16,TGTGCCAGCAGTTTTTACGCGGGGGGGGCCACCGGGGAGCTGTTTTTT,CASSFYAGGATGELFF